This TCR beta chain appears in the sequencing data of a study of molecular identifiers for immune sequencing clone quantification. General study points: In cases of identical TCR molecules sharing a barcode, highly expanded clone sizes could be underestimated. Whereas clones above 20 RNA copies held under 1% of naive-cell molecules, they held over 98% of effector molecules.

TCR libraries were built in bulk with a published protocol and specific TCR primers. MiXCR was run by TCRdb on the PCR reads, yielding one entry per CDR3 protein. Among a few hundred thousand distinct CDR3 sequences listed, about a fifth were seen once. From 20,000 to 1,000,000 sorted cells, naive CD8 libraries were generated with 10%, 30% or 50% RNA. This clonotype was seen at least ten times. Its antigen remains unidentified. Sequenced sample: naive CD8+ T cells from blood, with Jurkat cell RNA spiked in. Subset reported: FACS-sorted CD8+CD4-CCR7+CD45RA+ naive T cells. This TCR was recovered from a human donor in good health. Some libraries in this study had Jurkat cell RNA spiked in.

As DNA, the CDR3 is TGTGCCAGCAGTCTACTGACTAGCGGGAGAAACGAGCAGTACTTC. This codes for CASSLLTSGRNEQYF. The rearrangement links TRBV2 to TRBJ2-7, with 12 bases matching TRBD2. Germline CDR1 SNHLY, CDR2 FYNNEI. The V gene end was trimmed by 5 bases and the J gene end by 5 bases; junction bases not matched to a gene: 7. This CDR3 has 15 residues. Filled out from reference TRBV2 and TRBJ2-7, the complete variable domain reads EPEVTQTPSHQVTQMGQEVILRCVPISNHLYFYWYRQILGQKVEFLVSFYNNEISEKSEIFDDQFSVERPDGSNFTLKIRSTKLEDSAMYFCASSLLTSGRNEQYFGPGTRLTVT.